The entry below describes one TCR beta chain. Its antigen remains unidentified. PCR employed 60 Vbeta and 13 Jbeta primers. Using immunoSEQ multiplex PCR, the repertoire was profiled, and TCRdb retains in-frame clones only, with some absent. The sample includes under 200,000 clones, approximately 83% of them seen just once. This entry comes from a study of cytomegalovirus exposure and HLA in healthy donors. Study findings and constraints: Segments of the TCR beta V type were, in most cases, productive about 87% or about 30% of the time in an earlier analysis.

This receptor was taken from a man younger than 35 in good health and CMV-seropositive. Sequences were obtained from PBMCs.

The CDR3 coding sequence is TGCGCCAGCAGCTTGGCCCATAGTCCCGTGGATACGCAGTATTTT. Encoded protein: CASSLAHSPVDTQYF. The chain has TRBV5-1 and TRBJ2-3; D gene uncertain. Germline CDR1 and CDR2: SGHRS and YFSETQ. The CDR3 has 15 amino acids. Trimming took off 0 bases at V and 6 bases at J, with 14 bases between the two ends.